This passage covers 27 T cell receptor beta chains from one sample sequenced in a study of shared clonotypes between healthy human individuals (dated by TCRdb to 2020 to 2021). The library came from the immunoSEQ multiplex PCR assay. TCRdb provides this immuneACCESS table in a form limited to in-frame rearrangements. Some clones are lacking; in checked studies, under half of them reflect an unresolved V gene, and why the rest are absent is not known. For this sample the table gives 950,000 to 1,200,000 clones, of which roughly 80% were detected only once. The leading ten clones occupy about 0.89% of the sample. Sequences were obtained from memory CD4+ T cells from PBMCs. Sample cell subset or site, as interpreted from the label and publication: CD45RA-negative fraction. Source of these receptors: a man in his late teens or twenties in good health. Some clones in this sample may be carry-over from other donors' samples.

V and J are TRBV19 and TRBJ1-5, with a weak D call TRBD1 (6 bases). This CDR3 is 15 amino acids long. Trimming pared 0 bases from V and 4 bases from J, leaving 10 bases between. Germline lookup yields CDR1 LNHDA and CDR2 SQIVND (reference sequence). The CDR3 DNA is TGTGCCAGTAGTATAGACCTGGACAGTAATCAGCCCCAGCATTTT. This codes for CASSIDLDSNQPQHF. The whole variable domain, filled in from reference TRBV19 and TRBJ1-5, reads DGGITQSPKYLFRKEGQNVTLSCEQNLNHDAMYWYRQDPGQGLRLIYYSQIVNDFQKGDIAEGYSVSREKKESFPLTVTSAQKNPTAFYLCASSIDLDSNQPQHFGDGTRLSIL.

The chain recombines TRBV27 with TRBJ2-1; D ambiguous. The ends were cut back, 8 bases at V and 0 bases at J, with 14 bases in the middle. Germline CDR1 is MNHEY and CDR2 is SMNVEV (reference sequence). The length of the CDR3 is 15 residues. As DNA, the CDR3 is TGTGCCAGCCGAATTGGGCAGAGCTCCTACAATGAGCAGTTCTTC. It yields the protein CASRIGQSSYNEQFF.

This chain uses TRBV18 with TRBJ2-1, with D unresolved. CDR3 length: 16 residues. V dropped 3 bases and J dropped 6 bases, with 18 bases sitting between them. CDR1 KGHSH and CDR2 LQKENI come from the germline V gene. The CDR3 DNA follows: TGTGCCAGCTCACCCCCCGCGACTGGAAGTATCAATGAGCAGTTCTTC. This sequence encodes CASSPPATGSINEQFF.

The CDR3 DNA reads as TGTGCGGGTGGGTTGGGTCCCAATTCACCCCTCCACTTT. Translated: CAGGLGPNSPLHF. The genes are TRBV30 and TRBJ1-6; D unresolved. CDR3 length equals 13 residues. Germline V lookup: CDR1 GTSNPN, CDR2 SVGIG (reference sequence).

The V call is TRBV28, the J call TRBJ1-3; possibly TRBD1 for D (5 bases). CDR1 is MDHEN and CDR2 is SYDVKM in the germline V gene. The CDR3 spans 15 residues. The ends were cut back, 6 bases at V and 2 bases at J, with 14 bases in the middle. The DNA of the CDR3 is TGTGCCAGCAGATCCCCAGGGCTCGCTGGAAACACCATATATTTT. This encodes CASRSPGLAGNTIYF. The full variable domain, its missing parts supplied by reference TRBV28 and TRBJ1-3, is DVKVTQSSRYLVKRTGEKVFLECVQDMDHENMFWYRQDPGLGLRLIYFSYDVKMKEKGDIPEGYSVSREKKERFSLILESASTNQTSMYLCASRSPGLAGNTIYFGEGSWLTVV.

The rearrangement uses TRBV10-1 and TRBJ2-1; 7 bases agree with TRBD2. The CDR3 runs to 15 residues. Germline trimming cut 4 bases from V and 7 bases from J; bases unmatched to any gene: 10. Germline V CDR1 and CDR2: WNHNN, SYGVQD (reference sequence). The CDR3 reads CASSVSGGGTNEQFF. For the CDR3, the DNA is TGCGCCAGCAGTGTGTCGGGAGGTGGGACTAATGAGCAGTTCTTC.

The V and J genes are TRBV28 and TRBJ2-5, with D maybe TRBD1 (6 bases). With 6 bases removed from V and 2 bases from J, the gap between germline ends came to 13 bases. CDR1 MDHEN and CDR2 SYDVKM come from the germline V gene. The CDR3 runs 14 residues. As DNA, the CDR3 is TGTGCCAGCAGCTTACAGGGTCGTCAAGAGACCCAGTACTTC. Its protein product is CASSLQGRQETQYF. The variable domain in full, with the rest retrieved from reference TRBV28 and TRBJ2-5, is DVKVTQSSRYLVKRTGEKVFLECVQDMDHENMFWYRQDPGLGLRLIYFSYDVKMKEKGDIPEGYSVSREKKERFSLILESASTNQTSMYLCASSLQGRQETQYFGPGTRLLVL.

J is TRBJ2-1 and V is TRBV19, with TRBD2 matching over 14 bases. V lost 4 bases to trimming and J lost 3 bases; unmatched junction nucleotides: 14. This CDR3 region has 20 residues. Germline V gene sequence: CDR1 LNHDA, CDR2 SQIVND (reference sequence). In DNA, the CDR3 is TGTGCCAGTAGTACAATGGGGCTCGGGACTAGCGGGAGTTTCTACAATGAGCAGTTCTTC. This encodes CASSTMGLGTSGSFYNEQFF.

This clone came up a few times. The V call is TRBV2, the J call TRBJ1-5; the match to TRBD1 covers 7 bases. J lost 3 bases, V lost 6 bases, and 5 bases had no gene match. Germline V gene lookup returns CDR1 SNHLY and CDR2 FYNNEI. The CDR3 length is 14 residues. This CDR3 reads CASSFGQVNQPQHF. DNA of the CDR3: TGTGCCAGCAGCTTCGGACAGGTCAATCAGCCCCAGCATTTT. Full variable domain (outside the CDR3, taken from reference TRBV2 and TRBJ1-5): EPEVTQTPSHQVTQMGQEVILRCVPISNHLYFYWYRQILGQKVEFLVSFYNNEISEKSEIFDDQFSVERPDGSNFTLKIRSTKLEDSAMYFCASSFGQVNQPQHFGDGTRLSIL.

In regard to this clone: The CDR3 does not end in the conserved phenylalanine or tryptophan, so this is likely a read error. The DNA is omitted, as the CDR3 cannot be located on it reliably, and the CDR3 follows TCRdb's listing. The rearrangement links TRBV18 to TRBJ2-7. The CDR3 spans 13 residues, counting both ends. Germline CDR1 and CDR2: KGHSH and LQKENI. This CDR3 reads CASSPVLGREMVI.

This chain uses TRBV2 with TRBJ2-3; 11 bases line up with TRBD2. This CDR3 spans 14 amino acids. Germline-derived CDR1 and CDR2 are SNHLY and FYNNEI. The ends lost 6 bases at V and 4 bases at J; junction bases unmatched: 3. In nucleotides, the CDR3 is TGTGCCAGCAGGACTAGCGGGATCCCAGATACGCAGTATTTT. Translated, it gives CASRTSGIPDTQYF. The variable domain in full, completed from reference TRBV2 and TRBJ2-3, reads EPEVTQTPSHQVTQMGQEVILRCVPISNHLYFYWYRQILGQKVEFLVSFYNNEISEKSEIFDDQFSVERPDGSNFTLKIRSTKLEDSAMYFCASRTSGIPDTQYFGPGTRLTVL.

A single count supports this clone. The chain employs TRBV21-1 and TRBJ2-3; the DNA was not used to check the table's D call, TRBD2. TRBV21-1 is a pseudogene segment. There are 16 residues in the CDR3. The CDR3 sequence: CASSKQAGGSTDTQYF. CDR3 DNA sequence: TGTGCCAGCAGCAAGCAGGCGGGAGGGAGCACAGATACGCAGTATTTT.

In its sample, this clone was seen once. This rearrangement joins TRBV6-5 to TRBJ1-2; a weak D match, TRBD1 (6 bases). The CDR3 totals 15 residues. Germline lookup yields CDR1 MNHEY and CDR2 SVGAGI. Deletions cut 6 bases from V and 4 bases from J, with 18 bases between. This chain's CDR3 is CASSHRDTGIYGYTF. CDR3 nucleotide sequence: TGTGCCAGCAGCCACCGAGACACAGGGATCTATGGCTACACCTTC.

The chain employs TRBV19 and TRBJ1-2, with D possibly TRBD1 on 5 matching bases. The CDR3 runs to 14 residues. Between the trimmed V and J ends, which lost 8 bases and 0 bases, there was a span of 13 bases. CDR1 and CDR2 from the germline V gene are LNHDA and SQIVND (reference sequence). The CDR3: CASWGGPPNYGYTF. CDR3 DNA sequence: TGTGCCAGTTGGGGCGGCCCACCTAACTATGGCTACACCTTC.

V gene TRBV5-1 combines with J gene TRBJ2-1, with 13 bases matching TRBD2. The CDR3 runs to 16 residues. CDR1 and CDR2 (germline): SGHRS, YFSETQ. The V gene end was trimmed by 4 bases and the J gene end by 0 bases; junction bases not matched to a gene: 1. The CDR3 sequence is CASSGLAGASYNEQFF. The CDR3 DNA is TGCGCCAGCAGCGGACTAGCGGGGGCCTCCTACAATGAGCAGTTCTTC. Combining the CDR3 with reference TRBV5-1 and TRBJ2-1 gives the whole variable domain KAGVTQTPRYLIKTRGQQVTLSCSPISGHRSVSWYQQTPGQGLQFLFEYFSETQRNKGNFPGRFSGRQFSNSRSEMNVSTLELGDSALYLCASSGLAGASYNEQFFGPGTRLTVL.

On this clone: It may be a read error: a sequence one base away is much more abundant. The chain joins TRBV25-1 to TRBJ1-2; the D is unclear. The CDR3 has 14 residues. Germline values: CDR1 MGHDK, CDR2 SYGVNS. V dropped 6 bases and J dropped 6 bases, with 17 bases sitting between them. Written as DNA, the CDR3 is TGTGCCAGCAGCCCCGGCAGGCCTTGGGATGGCTACACCTTC. Translation gives CASSPGRPWDGYTF.

This chain uses TRBV7-8 with TRBJ1-1, with a weak D call TRBD1 (5 bases). In germline, CDR1 is SGHVS, CDR2 FQNEAQ. The CDR3 is made up of 14 amino acids. Deletions cut 6 bases from V and 1 base from J, with 12 bases between. The CDR3 protein is CASSSRGANTEAFF. The CDR3 coding sequence is TGTGCCAGCAGTAGCCGCGGGGCGAACACTGAAGCTTTCTTT.

The V and J genes are TRBV19 and TRBJ2-1; 8 bases fit TRBD1. Germline-derived CDR1 and CDR2 are LNHDA and SQIVND (reference sequence). The trim removed 5 bases at V and 6 bases at J, leaving 3 bases unmatched. The CDR3 runs 13 residues. CDR3 nucleotide sequence: TGTGCCAGTAGTCGGACAGGGCTCAATGAGCAGTTCTTC. Its translation: CASSRTGLNEQFF.

The chain links TRBV11-1 to TRBJ1-1, with D tentatively TRBD1 (6 bases). In germline, CDR1 is SGHAT, CDR2 FQDESV (reference sequence). The CDR3 totals 15 residues. V lost 6 bases to trimming and J lost 2 bases, with 16 bases between them. The CDR3 DNA is TGTGCCAGCAGAGATCCTAGGGGGGAAAACACTGAAGCTTTCTTT. Its translation: CASRDPRGENTEAFF.

The chain uses TRBV2 and TRBJ2-5, with 13 bases matching TRBD2. Looked up from germline, CDR1 is SNHLY and CDR2 is FYNNEI. CDR3 length: 15 residues. V was pared by 7 bases and J by 2 bases, with 4 bases of the junction left unmatched. CDR3 coding DNA: TGTGCCAGCACTATACTAGCGGGAGGGCAAGAGACCCAGTACTTC. This encodes CASTILAGGQETQYF.

Concerning this clone itself: This may arise from a read error, as a much more abundant clone is one base away. The J gene is TRBJ1-3, the V gene TRBV2, with D possibly matching TRBD1 (5 bases). Trimming removed 4 bases from V and 5 bases from J, with 9 bases in between. CDR1 and CDR2 (germline): SNHLY, FYNNEI. The CDR3 loop spans 13 amino acids. CDR3 in amino acids: CASSAAGRNTIYF. The CDR3 DNA reads TGTGCCAGCAGTGCCGCAGGGCGAAACACCATATATTTT.

This rearrangement joins TRBV10-3 to TRBJ2-7; D is unresolved. Germline lookup yields CDR1 ENHRY and CDR2 SYGVKD. V was trimmed by 7 bases and J by 3 bases, leaving 13 bases between them. The CDR3 has 13 amino acids. CDR3 sequence: CAITPPGGYEQYF. The DNA for the CDR3 is TGTGCCATCACCCCCCCCGGCGGCTACGAGCAGTACTTC.

This clone was seen only once. Just one base apart from a much larger clone, this may be a read error. This chain uses TRBV21-1 with TRBJ2-7; TRBD2, as called in the table, went unchecked against the DNA. TRBV21-1 is a documented pseudogene. This CDR3 has 15 residues. The CDR3 region has the DNA TGTGCCAGCAACAAAGACGCAGCGGGAGCGGAAGAGCAGTACTTC. As protein: CASNKDAAGAEEQYF.

The rearrangement links TRBV6-1 to TRBJ2-1; no firm D call. The germline V and J ends were trimmed by 5 bases and 6 bases, with 17 bases remaining between them. The germline V gene encodes CDR1 MNHNS and CDR2 SASEGT. The CDR3 has 15 residues. CDR3: CASSLTELGGNEQFF. In DNA form, the CDR3 reads TGTGCCAGCAGTCTTACCGAGCTGGGCGGCAATGAGCAGTTCTTC.

The chain combines TRBV5-8 with TRBJ1-1, with unresolved D. The V end was cut by 2 bases, the J end by 4 bases, with 12 bases between. Germline V CDR1 and CDR2: SGHTS, YDEGEE. CDR3 length: 14 amino acids. The CDR3 DNA reads TGTGCCAGCAGCTTAGTCAAGTCCGCCACTGAAGCTTTCTTT. Residues: CASSLVKSATEAFF.

This CDR3 is CAWGTSGIGSYEQYF. In DNA form, the CDR3 reads TGTGCCTGGGGGACTAGCGGGATAGGGTCCTACGAGCAGTACTTC. The J gene is TRBJ2-7, the V gene TRBV30; 13 bases agree with TRBD2. Germline CDR1 GTSNPN, CDR2 SVGIG (reference sequence). V lost 5 bases to trimming and J lost 1 base; unmatched junction nucleotides: 5. CDR3 size: 15 residues.

The chain is built from TRBV28 and TRBJ1-4; maybe TRBD1 (6 bases). The germline CDR1 and CDR2 sequences are MDHEN and SYDVKM. This CDR3 is built from 15 residues. The germline V and J ends were trimmed by 5 bases and 4 bases, with 14 bases remaining between them. The CDR3 sequence is CASSRPGARNEKLFF. Written as DNA, the CDR3 is TGTGCCAGCAGTCGACCAGGGGCCCGTAATGAAAAACTGTTTTTT.